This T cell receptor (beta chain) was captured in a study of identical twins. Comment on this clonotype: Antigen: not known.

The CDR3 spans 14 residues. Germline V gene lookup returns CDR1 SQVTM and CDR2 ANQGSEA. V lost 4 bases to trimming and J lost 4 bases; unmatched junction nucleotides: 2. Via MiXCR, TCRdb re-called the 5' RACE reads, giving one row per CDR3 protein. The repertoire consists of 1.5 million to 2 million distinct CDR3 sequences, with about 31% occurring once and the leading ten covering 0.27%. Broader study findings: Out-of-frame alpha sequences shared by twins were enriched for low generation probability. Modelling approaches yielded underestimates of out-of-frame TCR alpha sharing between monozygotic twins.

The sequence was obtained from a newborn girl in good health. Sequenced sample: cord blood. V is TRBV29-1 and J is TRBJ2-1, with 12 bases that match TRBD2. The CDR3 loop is CSVAGTSGYNEQFF. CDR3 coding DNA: TGCAGCGTTGCCGGGACTAGCGGGTACAATGAGCAGTTCTTC.